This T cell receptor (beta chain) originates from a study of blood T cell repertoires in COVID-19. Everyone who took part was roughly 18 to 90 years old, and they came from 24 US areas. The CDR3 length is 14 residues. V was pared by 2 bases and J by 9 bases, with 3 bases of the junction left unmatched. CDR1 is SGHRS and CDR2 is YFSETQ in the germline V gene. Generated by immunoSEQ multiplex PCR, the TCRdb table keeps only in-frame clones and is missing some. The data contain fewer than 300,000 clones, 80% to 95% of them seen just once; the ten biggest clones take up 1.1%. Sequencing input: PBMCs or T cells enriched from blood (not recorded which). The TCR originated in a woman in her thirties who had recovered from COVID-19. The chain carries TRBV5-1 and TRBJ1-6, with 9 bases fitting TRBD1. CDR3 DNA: TGCGCCAGCAGCTTACAGGGGGCGGTTTCACCCCTCCACTTT. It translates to CASSLQGAVSPLHF. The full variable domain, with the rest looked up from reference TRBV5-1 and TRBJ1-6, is KAGVTQTPRYLIKTRGQQVTLSCSPISGHRSVSWYQQTPGQGLQFLFEYFSETQRNKGNFPGRFSGRQFSNSRSEMNVSTLELGDSALYLCASSLQGAVSPLHFGNGTRLTVT.